This entry lists 22 T cell receptor beta chains sequenced from one sample in a study of T-cell reconstitution after alpha-beta-depleted transplantation in children. The authors prepared the TCRbeta library with unique molecular identifiers. TCRdb reprocessed the PCR reads via MiXCR and lists one record per CDR3 protein. The sample records about 980,000 distinct CDR3 sequences, 25% to 35% being singletons. The sequencing here drew on PBMCs, mostly from graft donor cells, taken 360 days after TCRalphabeta/CD19-depleted stem cell transplant. These receptor sequences come from a boy less than two years old who had a stem cell transplant for SCID, so the T cells may come from the graft donor.

This clonotype has a single count. The chain carries TRBV6-2 or TRBV6-3 and TRBJ2-7; the D gene could be TRBD1 or TRBD2 (5 bases each). The CDR3 loop spans 10 amino acids. V lost 7 bases, J lost 10 bases, and 11 bases lay in between. Germline values: CDR1 MNHEY, CDR2 SVGEGT. CDR3 nucleotide sequence: TGTGCCAGCAATCGGGACCCTCAGTACTTC. Residues: CASNRDPQYF.

This clonotype has just a few counts. This chain uses TRBV15 with TRBJ2-5; D not certain. There are 14 residues in the CDR3. Germline CDR1 and CDR2: LNHNV and YYDKDF (reference sequence). V dropped 1 base and J dropped 2 bases, with 8 bases sitting between them. The chain's CDR3 is CATSRVQTQETQYF. DNA for the CDR3: TGTGCCACCAGCAGAGTCCAGACACAAGAGACCCAGTACTTC.

This clonotype showed up just a few times. The chain employs TRBV5-1 and TRBJ1-1; D call uncertain. Between the trimmed V and J ends, which lost 0 bases and 1 base, there was a span of 10 bases. Looked up from germline, CDR1 is SGHRS and CDR2 is YFSETQ. The CDR3 has 15 residues. The CDR3 is CASSLGTDPNTEAFF. The CDR3 DNA reads as TGCGCCAGCAGCTTGGGAACGGACCCGAACACTGAAGCTTTCTTT.

CDR3 sequence (DNA): TGTGCCAGCAGCCTAGCGGGGCGTGACGGTGAGCAGTTCTTC. It translates to CASSLAGRDGEQFF. V usage is TRBV4-2 and J usage is TRBJ2-1; 8 positions agree with TRBD2. Germline values: CDR1 LGHNA, CDR2 YNFKEQ. This CDR3 has 14 amino acids. Unmatched junction bases numbered 8, after V lost 4 bases and J lost 9 bases.

The chain recombines TRBV9 with TRBJ2-5; 11 bases align to TRBD2. Germline V CDR1 and CDR2: SGDLS, YYNGEE. The CDR3 has 15 amino acids. The trim removed 0 bases at V and 5 bases at J, leaving 3 bases unmatched. The CDR3 DNA sequence: TGTGCCAGCAGCGTAGTTAGCGGGGGGGGTGAGACCCAGTACTTC. Translation gives CASSVVSGGGETQYF.

The table lists this clonotype with a few counts. The chain recombines TRBV11-1 with TRBJ2-7, with D unresolved. Looked up from germline, CDR1 is SGHAT and CDR2 is FQDESV (reference sequence). The germline V and J ends were trimmed by 3 bases and 1 base, with 16 bases remaining between them. The CDR3 is made up of 16 amino acids. In DNA, the CDR3 is TGTGCCAGCAGCTTGAGGACGATAACCTATTCCTACGAGCAGTACTTC. The encoded protein is CASSLRTITYSYEQYF.

The chain couples TRBV3-1 to TRBJ1-5; D gene ambiguous. This CDR3 comprises 15 residues. Between the trimmed V and J ends, which lost 1 base and 2 bases, there was a span of 9 bases. Per the germline V gene, CDR1 is LGHDT and CDR2 is YNNKEL (reference sequence). The chain's CDR3 is CASSQGGKGNQPQHF. The CDR3 region has the DNA TGTGCCAGCAGCCAAGGAGGGAAGGGCAATCAGCCCCAGCATTTT.

The chain links TRBV7-2 to TRBJ2-5; tentative D call: TRBD1 (6 bases). The length of the CDR3 is 15 residues. Deletions cut 5 bases from V and 5 bases from J, with 18 bases between. Germline-derived CDR1 and CDR2 are SGHTA and FQGNSA. CDR3 coding DNA: TGTGCCAGCAGCCTTCAGGGGATGTTGATTGAGACCCAGTACTTC. Translating gives CASSLQGMLIETQYF.

A few counts support this clonotype. CDR3 bases: TGTGCCAGCAGCTTGATGGCAGGGAGATCCTATGGCTACACCTTC. Amino acids: CASSLMAGRSYGYTF. This chain links TRBV7-9 with TRBJ1-2; weak D call: TRBD1 (5 bases). Germline V gene data show CDR1 as SEHNR and CDR2 as FQNEAQ (reference sequence). This CDR3 has 15 residues. Trimming stripped 3 bases from V and 4 bases from J, with 15 bases between.

V and J are TRBV4-3 and TRBJ2-7, with 7 bases identical to TRBD2. Germline CDR1 and CDR2: LGHNA and YSLEER. The CDR3 runs to 15 residues. The J segment lost 6 bases and the V segment lost 0 bases, leaving 8 bases of the junction unmatched. The CDR3 DNA sequence: TGCGCCAGCAGCCAAGAACTAGCGAGGCGCAGCGAGCAGTACTTC. This encodes CASSQELARRSEQYF.

The chain combines TRBV10-1 with TRBJ2-1; 8 nucleotides align to TRBD2. V dropped 3 bases and J dropped 7; count of bases not matched to a gene: 8. The CDR3 extends over 15 amino acids. CDR1 is WNHNN, CDR2 SYGVQD, per germline (reference sequence). For the CDR3, the DNA is TGCGCCAGCAGTGACGGGGGGGCGACTGGGAATGAGCAGTTCTTC. Its protein is CASSDGGATGNEQFF.

The rearrangement uses TRBV28 and TRBJ1-2; D ambiguous. Germline assignment: CDR1 MDHEN and CDR2 SYDVKM. V lost 3 bases and J 5 bases, leaving 13 bases between the germline ends. This CDR3 is 14 amino acids long. CDR3 protein: CASSLDGRGYGYTF. DNA of the CDR3: TGTGCCAGCAGTTTGGACGGACGAGGGTATGGCTACACCTTC.

This rearrangement joins TRBV29-1 to TRBJ2-5, with a possible D match to TRBD1 (6 bases). Trimming shortened V by 2 bases and J by 5 bases, and 15 bases separated the two germline ends. This CDR3 spans 14 amino acids. In germline, CDR1 is SQVTM, CDR2 ANQGSEA. CDR3 in amino acids: CSVEYRDGWETQYF. CDR3 nucleotides: TGCAGCGTTGAATACAGGGACGGGTGGGAGACCCAGTACTTC.

V and J are TRBV6-5 and TRBJ2-3, with 8 bases identical to TRBD2. Germline V gene data show CDR1 as MNHEY and CDR2 as SVGAGI. The V and J ends lost 0 bases and 4 bases, in that order; junction bases with no gene match: 12. The CDR3 runs to 18 residues. CDR3 region: CASSYSSPGGGYPDTQYF. The CDR3 nucleotides read TGTGCCAGCAGTTACTCTTCACCTGGCGGGGGGTACCCAGATACGCAGTATTTT.

The chain combines TRBV7-2 with TRBJ2-1; 10 bases map to TRBD2. Germline V gene data show CDR1 as SGHTA and CDR2 as FQGNSA. The CDR3 is 17 residues long. Trimming removed 2 bases from V and 4 bases from J; junction bases left unmatched: 8. The CDR3 is CASSLRLIAGGYNEQFF. The CDR3 nucleotides read TGTGCCAGCAGCTTACGTTTGATAGCGGGGGGTTACAATGAGCAGTTCTTC.

This clonotype was detected a few times. The rearrangement joins TRBV25-1 to TRBJ2-7; D uncertain. Per the germline V gene, CDR1 is MGHDK and CDR2 is SYGVNS. The V end lost 3 bases, the J end lost 0 bases, and 6 bases lay between the germline ends. This CDR3 spans 13 amino acids. DNA for the CDR3: TGTGCCAGCAGTGAGCCAAGCTCCTACGAGCAGTACTTC. Protein sequence: CASSEPSSYEQYF.

This clonotype was recorded a few times. This chain connects TRBV11-2 to TRBJ1-5; D ambiguous. CDR1 is SGHAT, CDR2 FQNNGV, per germline. V was shortened by 1 base and J by 1 base, with 8 bases between the two germline ends. CDR3 length: 15 amino acids. For the CDR3, the DNA is TGTGCCAGCAGCTTAGTCAAGGGAAGCAATCAGCCCCAGCATTTT. Translated: CASSLVKGSNQPQHF.

V gene TRBV30 combines with J gene TRBJ2-5; possibly TRBD1 or TRBD2 for D (6 bases each). This CDR3 spans 15 amino acids. Germline CDR1 is GTSNPN and CDR2 is SVGIG (reference sequence). The ends were cut back, 4 bases at V and 5 bases at J, with 20 bases in the middle. In DNA, the CDR3 is TGTGCCTGGACCCTAGGGGGGTCCGGAGCTGAGACCCAGTACTTC. Protein product: CAWTLGGSGAETQYF.

The chain employs TRBV7-6 and TRBJ2-2; 7 nucleotides match TRBD1. V trimming: 4 bases; J trimming: 2 bases; junction bases outside the gene matches: 10. The CDR3 length is 17 residues. In germline, CDR1 is SGHVS, CDR2 FNYEAQ. In nucleotides, the CDR3 is TGTGCCAGCAGCTCTATAGCCGGGACAGCTAACACCGGGGAGCTGTTTTTT. Translation: CASSSIAGTANTGELFF.

The table lists this clonotype with a few counts. The chain links TRBV18 to TRBJ2-1; D remains unclear. The germline CDR1 and CDR2 sequences are KGHSH and LQKENI. CDR3 length: 14 amino acids. V was shortened by 6 bases and J by 5 bases, with 14 bases between the two germline ends. The CDR3 protein is CASSPGPPNNEQFF. The CDR3, as DNA: TGTGCCAGCTCTCCCGGGCCCCCCAACAATGAGCAGTTCTTC.

The chain uses TRBV12-3 or TRBV12-4 and TRBJ1-4; weak D call: TRBD1 (6 bases). The CDR3 runs 13 residues. V dropped 8 bases and J dropped 11 bases, with 18 bases sitting between them. The CDR3 DNA sequence: TGTGCCAGCGGAACAGGGATTCAAGGGAAACTGTTTTTT. It encodes CASGTGIQGKLFF.

The genes are TRBV2 and TRBJ2-5, with D hard to call. V was shortened by 1 base and J by 9 bases, with 12 bases between the two germline ends. Germline CDR1 SNHLY, CDR2 FYNNEI. The CDR3 covers 13 residues. The CDR3 nucleotides read TGTGCCAGCAGTGAAGACAGACCCCCGCCCCAGTACTTC. It encodes CASSEDRPPPQYF.